The next 22 T cell receptor beta chains were all read from a single sample in a study of beta chain features in type 1 diabetes. TCRB transcripts that were expressed got sequenced, as all of the isolated RNA had been reverse transcribed. The data were produced by immunoSEQ multiplex PCR, yet TCRdb's version contains in-frame clones alone and is incomplete. The data show 200,000 to 300,000 clones, around 14% seen once. Sequencing was carried out using naive CD4+ T cells from blood. All receptors come from a woman between 40 and 50 years old in good health.

The chain employs TRBV19 and TRBJ2-7, with D perhaps TRBD1 (6 bases). Germline V lookup: CDR1 LNHDA, CDR2 SQIVND (reference sequence). With 8 bases removed from V and 0 bases from J, the gap between germline ends came to 14 bases. The CDR3 totals 14 residues. The CDR3 protein is CASSQRDNSYEQYF. CDR3 bases: TGTGCCAGTTCACAACGGGACAACTCCTACGAGCAGTACTTC.

The V call is TRBV7-2, the J call TRBJ1-4; 9 positions agree with TRBD1. With 4 bases clipped from V and 7 bases from J, the junction kept 7 bases outside the gene matches. CDR1 and CDR2 (germline): SGHTA, FQGNSA. This CDR3 has 15 residues. For the CDR3, the DNA is TGTGCCAGCAGCTCCGACAGGGGGGCGAGTGAAAAACTGTTTTTT. It translates to CASSSDRGASEKLFF.

In this sample, this clone turned up a few times. The V gene is TRBV11-2, the J gene TRBJ2-1, with 14 bases matching TRBD2. Per germline, CDR1 SGHAT and CDR2 FQNNGV. The CDR3 sequence is 12 residues long. Trimming took 5 bases from V and 14 from J; bases not matched to a gene: 2. CDR3 sequence: CASSKTSGREFF. CDR3 sequence (DNA): TGTGCCAGCAGCAAGACTAGCGGGAGGGAGTTCTTC.

The chain links TRBV6-5 to TRBJ2-3; D uncertain. V was clipped by 6 bases and J by 1 base, with 5 bases between them. Looked up from germline, CDR1 is MNHEY and CDR2 is SVGAGI. The CDR3 spans 12 residues. As DNA, the CDR3 is TGTGCCAGCAGCCAGGGCACAGATACGCAGTATTTT. Residues: CASSQGTDTQYF.

The chain recombines TRBV2 with TRBJ1-2; 10 positions match TRBD1. CDR1 is SNHLY, CDR2 FYNNEI, per germline. The CDR3 sequence is 15 residues long. With V trimmed by 6 bases and J by 0 bases, 4 bases remained unmatched. The CDR3 spells CASRPGQGANYGYTF. The CDR3 DNA reads TGTGCCAGCAGACCCGGACAGGGGGCTAACTATGGCTACACCTTC.

This clone was found a few times. The chain recombines TRBV14 with TRBJ2-7; TRBD2 is a possible D gene (5 bases). This CDR3 comprises 14 residues. Germline V lookup: CDR1 SGHDN, CDR2 FVKESK. V was clipped by 1 base and J by 0 bases, with 7 bases between them. The CDR3 DNA reads TGTGCCAGCAGCCAAGTTGGAGGCTCCTACGAGCAGTACTTC. This codes for CASSQVGGSYEQYF.

This clone was seen only a few times. Written as DNA, the CDR3 is TGTGCCAGTCATAGAGACTCTGGAAACACCATATATTTT. Protein product: CASHRDSGNTIYF. This chain joins TRBV5-4 and TRBJ1-3; D gene unclear. Trimming removed 8 bases from V and 0 bases from J, with 9 bases in between. This CDR3 spans 13 amino acids. CDR1 and CDR2 from the germline V gene are SGHNT and YYREEE (reference sequence). Full variable domain (rest looked up from reference TRBV5-4 and TRBJ1-3): ETGVTQSPTHLIKTRGQQVTLRCSSQSGHNTVSWYQQALGQGPQFIFQYYREEENGRGNFPPRFSGLQFPNYSSELNVNALELDDSALYLCASHRDSGNTIYFGEGSWLTVV.

The gene calls are TRBV5-4 and TRBJ2-5; the match to TRBD2 covers 14 bases. This CDR3 spans 17 amino acids. Trimming removed 3 bases from V and 1 base from J; junction bases left unmatched: 5. Germline V gives CDR1 SGHNT, CDR2 YYREEE (reference sequence). The CDR3 DNA follows: TGTGCCAGCAGCTCGGGACTAGCGGGGGCCCTCCAAGAGACCCAGTACTTC. It encodes CASSSGLAGALQETQYF. The entire variable domain, with the rest obtained from reference TRBV5-4 and TRBJ2-5, is as follows: ETGVTQSPTHLIKTRGQQVTLRCSSQSGHNTVSWYQQALGQGPQFIFQYYREEENGRGNFPPRFSGLQFPNYSSELNVNALELDDSALYLCASSSGLAGALQETQYFGPGTRLLVL.

This sequence joins TRBV6-6 and TRBJ2-6, with a weak D call TRBD2 (5 bases). Trimming took 0 bases from V and 4 from J, leaving 10 bases between them. The CDR3 sequence is 16 residues long. Germline V gene data show CDR1 as MNHNY and CDR2 as SVGAGI (reference sequence). The CDR3 coding sequence is TGTGCCAGCAGTTACTCTGCGGGCGCAGGGGCCAACGTCCTGACTTTC. Protein sequence: CASSYSAGAGANVLTF.

This clone was observed a handful of times. The gene calls are TRBV5-4 and TRBJ1-2, with 9 bases aligning to TRBD1. CDR3 length: 14 amino acids. The trim removed 4 bases at V and 4 bases at J, leaving 5 bases unmatched. Germline loops: CDR1 SGHNT, CDR2 YYREEE (reference sequence). CDR3 region: CASSRQGGGYGYTF. The DNA for the CDR3 is TGTGCCAGCAGCAGACAGGGGGGGGGCTATGGCTACACCTTC.

The V gene is TRBV13, the J gene TRBJ2-7, with 8 nucleotides matching TRBD1. The V segment lost 3 bases and the J segment 4 bases; nucleotides outside the gene matches: 11. Germline assignment: CDR1 PRHDT and CDR2 FYEKMQ (reference sequence). The CDR3 is 16 residues long. In DNA form, the CDR3 reads TGTGCCAGCAGCTTCCTCTCGGACAGGGAAGGATACGAGCAGTACTTC. Translating gives CASSFLSDREGYEQYF. The whole variable domain, remainder taken from reference TRBV13 and TRBJ2-7, is AAGVIQSPRHLIKEKRETATLKCYPIPRHDTVYWYQQGPGQDPQFLISFYEKMQSDKGSIPDRFSAQQFSDYHSELNMSSLELGDSALYFCASSFLSDREGYEQYFGPGTRLTVT.

This chain connects TRBV2 to TRBJ1-2; 8 bases match TRBD1. Germline CDR1 reads SNHLY; CDR2 reads FYNNEI. The CDR3 has 14 residues. J gave up 6 bases and V 1 base, and 4 bases lay outside the gene matches. The CDR3 spells CASSEGQGADGYTF. The CDR3 DNA reads as TGTGCCAGCAGTGAAGGGCAGGGGGCGGATGGCTACACCTTC.

The chain carries TRBV27 and TRBJ2-4; D gene uncertain. The CDR3 is 15 amino acids. The ends were cut back, 4 bases at V and 1 base at J, with 11 bases in the middle. Germline V lookup: CDR1 MNHEY, CDR2 SMNVEV (reference sequence). The CDR3 DNA follows: TGTGCCAGCAGTTCGCCCGAGATGGCCAAAAACATTCAGTACTTC. It translates to CASSSPEMAKNIQYF.

In its sample, this clone was seen a few times. The chain recombines TRBV4-2 with TRBJ2-5, with 9 bases fitting TRBD2. Near its end, the DNA agrees better with TRBJ2-7, so the J call may be wrong. The CDR3 consists of 18 residues. Germline CDR1 reads LGHNA; CDR2 reads YNFKEQ. CDR3 coding DNA: TGTGCCAGCAGCCAACAATCTACGGGCGGGGGGGCCCTCTTCGAGCAGTACTTC. Translation gives CASSQQSTGGGALFEQYF.

This clone has just a few counts. The chain couples TRBV6-6 to TRBJ2-1; D call uncertain. This CDR3 spans 14 amino acids. Deletions cut 5 bases from V and 0 bases from J, with 8 bases between. Germline V gene data show CDR1 as MNHNY and CDR2 as SVGAGI (reference sequence). The CDR3 nucleotides read TGTGCCAGCAGTACAAATCCCTCCTACAATGAGCAGTTCTTC. This sequence encodes CASSTNPSYNEQFF.

The rearrangement joins TRBV5-6 to TRBJ1-2, with D hard to call. Germline V CDR1 and CDR2: SGHDT, YYEEEE. This CDR3 contains 13 residues. The germline V and J ends were trimmed by 4 bases and 8 bases, with 15 bases remaining between them. CDR3 protein: CASSDRVIEGYTF. CDR3 DNA: TGTGCCAGCAGCGACCGGGTAATTGAAGGCTACACCTTC. The variable domain in full, completed from reference TRBV5-6 and TRBJ1-2, reads DAGVTQSPTHLIKTRGQQVTLRCSPKSGHDTVSWYQQALGQGPQFIFQYYEEEERQRGNFPDRFSGHQFPNYSSELNVNALLLGDSALYLCASSDRVIEGYTFGSGTRLTVV.

This clone was counted between two and nine times. The genes are TRBV5-1 and TRBJ2-5; 9 positions agree with TRBD1. The CDR3 totals 15 residues. The V segment lost 6 bases and the J segment 1 base; nucleotides outside the gene matches: 7. The germline V gene encodes CDR1 SGHRS and CDR2 YFSETQ. The CDR3 coding sequence is TGCGCCAGCAACTCAGGACAGGGGTCCCAAGAGACCCAGTACTTC. Amino acid sequence: CASNSGQGSQETQYF.

The J gene is TRBJ2-1, the V gene TRBV4-3; 8 bases map to TRBD2. CDR1 is LGHNA and CDR2 is YSLEER in the germline V gene. The CDR3 is made up of 18 amino acids. V dropped 1 base and J dropped 4; count of bases not matched to a gene: 12. CDR3 loop: CASSQVSFRAGGYNEQFF. The CDR3 region has the DNA TGCGCCAGCAGCCAAGTGAGTTTTCGTGCGGGGGGATACAATGAGCAGTTCTTC.

This clone was found a few times. CDR3 nucleotides: TGTGCCAGCAGTGAAGGGACTAGCCGAACCTACGAGCAGTACTTC. Translating gives CASSEGTSRTYEQYF. The chain has TRBV2 and TRBJ2-7, with 8 bases lining up with TRBD2. The CDR3 runs 15 residues. Germline trimming cut 1 base from V and 2 bases from J; bases unmatched to any gene: 4. Germline lookup yields CDR1 SNHLY and CDR2 FYNNEI.

This chain uses TRBV13 with TRBJ2-2, with TRBD2 identical over 8 bases. Germline V lookup: CDR1 PRHDT, CDR2 FYEKMQ (reference sequence). After removal of 7 bases from V and 4 bases from J, the junction contained 11 bases not matched to a gene. The CDR3 is 16 amino acids. In nucleotides, the CDR3 is TGTGCCAGCACCCCGGGTAGCGGGGCTCCCACCGGGGAGCTGTTTTTT. It translates to CASTPGSGAPTGELFF.

V and J are TRBV29-1 and TRBJ1-1; 8 bases map to TRBD1. V shed 7 bases and J 1 base; nucleotides not matched to a gene: 5. CDR3 length equals 13 residues. Germline V gene data show CDR1 as SQVTM and CDR2 as ANQGSEA. For the CDR3, the DNA is TGCAGCGCCGAACAGGGGGGGAACACTGAAGCTTTCTTT. It specifies CSAEQGGNTEAFF.

This clone showed up just a few times. V gene TRBV11-2 combines with J gene TRBJ1-1; D gene unclear. The CDR3 consists of 14 residues. V was trimmed by 1 base and J by 7 bases, leaving 13 bases between them. The V gene's germline CDR1 is SGHAT and CDR2 FQNNGV. The CDR3 region has the DNA TGTGCCAGCAGCTTAGTTACCCTAGGCGGTGAAGCTTTCTTT. This sequence encodes CASSLVTLGGEAFF.